This T cell receptor beta chain derives from a study of somatic mutations in cytotoxic T cells in rheumatoid arthritis. The germline CDR1 and CDR2 sequences are MDHEN and SYDVKM. CDR3 length: 14 amino acids. V lost 7 bases, J lost 0 bases, and 12 bases lay in between. Sequencing was performed with immunoSEQ multiplex PCR; in TCRdb, only in-frame clones are kept and a portion is missing. The sample has 10,000 or so clones; around 89% are singletons. What was sequenced was CD4+ T cells sorted from blood. The genes are TRBV28 and TRBJ1-1; D gene ambiguous. The receptor comes from a woman aged 18-29 years with rheumatoid arthritis. The CDR3: CASTGTTMNTEAFF. CDR3 in DNA: TGTGCCAGCACTGGCACCACCATGAACACTGAAGCTTTCTTT.